The T cell receptor (beta chain) under discussion was sequenced for a study of blood T cell repertoires in COVID-19. The overall study: From T cells, B-cell-depleted T cells, or PBMCs came the material, which was cDNA or gDNA.

Per the original methods: Cell counts per sample came from amplifying reference gene primers. TCRdb's copy holds only in-frame clones and misses some; the assay was immunoSEQ multiplex PCR. For V, J and clone size, that table is used; D and trimming come from the DNA. The data show approximately 110,000 clones, 80% seen once. Germline CDR1 reads KGHSY; CDR2 reads FQNENV. The CDR3 length is 14 residues. Trimming removed 2 bases from V and 2 bases from J, with 8 bases in between. Sequencing input: peripheral blood. The TCR originated in a human donor in a cohort sampled during active or convalescent COVID-19. J is TRBJ2-3 and V is TRBV16; D is unclear. In DNA form, the CDR3 reads TGTGCCAGCAGCCAAAAGCCGATCACAGATACGCAGTATTTT. This translates into CASSQKPITDTQYF.